This T cell receptor (beta chain) was identified in a study of T-cell memory formation after mild COVID-19. V trimming: 2 bases; J trimming: 6 bases; junction bases outside the gene matches: 3. The germline V gene encodes CDR1 MNHNS and CDR2 SASEGT. The CDR3 is 13 residues long. TCRdb reprocessed the 5' RACE reads via MiXCR and lists one record per CDR3 protein. The table records 300,000 to 400,000 distinct CDR3 sequences, around 21% of them present only once. This clonotype was obtained from an adult woman who had mild COVID-19 (a few samples of this study predate the infection). Cell type and time point are not known. The sequenced sample was PBMCs or a T cell subset sorted from them (not recorded which). The J gene is TRBJ1-1, the V gene TRBV6-1; 7 nucleotides match TRBD1. Written as DNA, the CDR3 is TGTGCCAGCAGTGAAACAGGGGTCCCTGAAGCTTTCTTT. Translation gives CASSETGVPEAFF.